The 27 T cell receptor beta chains given below trace back to one sample, sequenced in a study of blood T cell repertoires in COVID-19. Clones were sequenced by immunoSEQ multiplex PCR, and TCRdb holds only the in-frame ones, with some missing. The sample lists over 30,000 clones; 87% were seen once. Material: peripheral blood. The receptors come from a man older than 75 with active COVID-19.

The chain is built from TRBV19 and TRBJ1-2; a possible D gene is TRBD1 (6 bases). CDR3 length: 13 amino acids. V dropped 8 bases and J dropped 4 bases, with 14 bases sitting between them. Germline lookup yields CDR1 LNHDA and CDR2 SQIVND (reference sequence). CDR3 bases: TGTGCCAGTTCAGGGACACCGAGCTATGGCTACACCTTC. Translation: CASSGTPSYGYTF.

The chain joins TRBV6-2 or TRBV6-3 to TRBJ1-2; a weak D match, TRBD1 (5 bases). In germline, CDR1 is MNHEY, CDR2 SVGEGT. V was pared by 3 bases and J by 3 bases, with 20 bases between. CDR3 size: 17 residues. CDR3 nucleotides: TGTGCCAGCAGTTATTTCCTGCAGGGAAGTACGGACTATGGCTACACCTTC. This codes for CASSYFLQGSTDYGYTF.

The rearrangement joins TRBV7-9 to TRBJ2-7; a possible D gene is TRBD1 (6 bases). Looked up from germline, CDR1 is SEHNR and CDR2 is FQNEAQ (reference sequence). Trimming pared 2 bases from V and 0 bases from J, leaving 8 bases between. This CDR3 region has 14 residues. Here the CDR3 reads CASSLNRDSYEQYF. In DNA form, the CDR3 reads TGTGCCAGCAGCTTAAACAGGGACTCCTACGAGCAGTACTTC.

This clone appeared a single time. The rearrangement links TRBV28 to TRBJ2-7; D unresolved. The CDR3 is made up of 13 amino acids. Germline V gene lookup returns CDR1 MDHEN and CDR2 SYDVKM. V gave up 2 bases and J gave up 9 bases, with 14 bases separating them. CDR3 sequence reads: CASSLQSTRWQYF. The CDR3 DNA reads as TGTGCCAGCAGTTTACAGAGTACGAGGTGGCAGTACTTC. The whole variable domain, filled in from reference TRBV28 and TRBJ2-7, reads DVKVTQSSRYLVKRTGEKVFLECVQDMDHENMFWYRQDPGLGLRLIYFSYDVKMKEKGDIPEGYSVSREKKERFSLILESASTNQTSMYLCASSLQSTRWQYFGPGTRLTVT.

CDR3 nucleotide sequence: TGCGCCAGCAGCTTGGGGGCCCTAGCGGAGCTTTCCCAAGAGACCCAGTACTTC. It yields the protein CASSLGALAELSQETQYF. The V gene is TRBV5-1, the J gene TRBJ2-5; TRBD2 matches 7 bases. This CDR3 is 18 amino acids long. V lost 0 bases and J lost 1; bases outside the gene matches: 12. Per the germline V gene, CDR1 is SGHRS and CDR2 is YFSETQ. Variable domain in full (rest from reference TRBV5-1 and TRBJ2-5): KAGVTQTPRYLIKTRGQQVTLSCSPISGHRSVSWYQQTPGQGLQFLFEYFSETQRNKGNFPGRFSGRQFSNSRSEMNVSTLELGDSALYLCASSLGALAELSQETQYFGPGTRLLVL.

The chain combines TRBV28 with TRBJ1-3; no clear D gene. CDR1 and CDR2 from the germline V gene are MDHEN and SYDVKM. Deletions cut 6 bases from V and 0 bases from J, with 9 bases between. This CDR3 spans 14 amino acids. CDR3 loop: CASRPGGSGNTIYF. The CDR3 bases are TGTGCCAGCAGACCCGGTGGCTCTGGAAACACCATATATTTT.

The chain is built from TRBV29-1 and TRBJ2-5; D perhaps matches TRBD1 (6 bases). CDR3 length equals 12 residues. CDR1 and CDR2 (germline): SQVTM, ANQGSEA. V gave up 6 bases and J gave up 1 base, with 9 bases separating them. CDR3 protein: CSVGQIQETQYF. The CDR3 bases are TGCAGCGTCGGACAGATCCAAGAGACCCAGTACTTC.

V is TRBV4-3 and J is TRBJ2-6; 8 bases match TRBD1. This CDR3 spans 17 amino acids. The V and J ends lost 3 bases and 2 bases, in that order; junction bases with no gene match: 6. Germline CDR1 LGHNA, CDR2 YSLEER. The CDR3 region has the DNA TGCGCCAGCAGCCATGACACAGGGGGAGCTGGGGCCAACGTCCTGACTTTC. Amino acid sequence: CASSHDTGGAGANVLTF.

The chain links TRBV29-1 to TRBJ2-2; D unclear. CDR1 SQVTM and CDR2 ANQGSEA come from the germline V gene. The CDR3 length is 11 residues. Trimming shortened V by 5 bases and J by 5 bases, and 6 bases separated the two germline ends. The CDR3 sequence: CSVRSTGELFF. The CDR3, as DNA: TGCAGCGTTAGGAGTACCGGGGAGCTGTTTTTT.

The chain recombines TRBV3-1 (or the pseudogene TRBV3-2) with TRBJ1-6; 8 bases agree with TRBD1. V lost 2 bases and J lost 7; bases outside the gene matches: 1. The CDR3 runs to 14 residues. Germline values: CDR1 LGHDT, CDR2 YNNKEL (reference sequence). This CDR3 is CASSQQGANSPLHF. DNA for the CDR3: TGTGCCAGCAGCCAACAGGGGGCGAATTCACCCCTCCACTTT.

The genes are TRBV19 and TRBJ1-2; 9 bases fit TRBD1. V dropped 7 bases and J dropped 4; count of bases not matched to a gene: 13. Germline values: CDR1 LNHDA, CDR2 SQIVND (reference sequence). The CDR3 consists of 16 residues. As DNA, the CDR3 is TGTGCCAGTAAGAGGCCGGCGGGACAGGGAGGCTATGGCTACACCTTC. Residues: CASKRPAGQGGYGYTF. Full variable domain (remainder filled in from reference TRBV19 and TRBJ1-2): DGGITQSPKYLFRKEGQNVTLSCEQNLNHDAMYWYRQDPGQGLRLIYYSQIVNDFQKGDIAEGYSVSREKKESFPLTVTSAQKNPTAFYLCASKRPAGQGGYGYTFGSGTRLTVV.

The V gene is TRBV24-1, the J gene TRBJ1-5, with a tentative D call TRBD1 (6 bases). The germline CDR1 and CDR2 sequences are KGHDR and SFDVKD. The CDR3 length is 16 residues. V dropped 9 bases and J dropped 0 bases, with 17 bases sitting between them. The CDR3 bases are TGTGCCACCGATGGGGGCCTCTTGGATAGCAATCAGCCCCAGCATTTT. Translating gives CATDGGLLDSNQPQHF.

The chain employs TRBV24-1 and TRBJ2-1; possibly TRBD2 for D (6 bases). The CDR3 is 15 residues long. With 9 bases removed from V and 10 bases from J, the gap between germline ends came to 24 bases. From germline, CDR1 is KGHDR and CDR2 SFDVKD. CDR3 protein: CATSDPGEAFEEQFF. The CDR3 DNA sequence: TGTGCCACCTCCGACCCCGGGGAGGCCTTTGAGGAGCAGTTCTTC.

The chain recombines TRBV27 with TRBJ2-1, with D possibly being TRBD2 (6 bases). The CDR3 totals 15 residues. The V end lost 5 bases, the J end lost 6 bases, and 17 bases lay between the germline ends. Germline-derived CDR1 and CDR2 are MNHEY and SMNVEV (reference sequence). CDR3 DNA sequence: TGTGCCAGCAGTGCCTACGGGGGTATGGGCAATGAGCAGTTCTTC. Amino acid sequence: CASSAYGGMGNEQFF.

The DNA for the CDR3 is TGTGCCAGCAGCACCAGGGCCGGGGAGCTGTTTTTT. Translating it yields CASSTRAGELFF. The gene calls are TRBV11-2 and TRBJ2-2; possible D gene TRBD1, 5 bases. The CDR3 covers 12 residues. V was clipped by 5 bases and J by 6 bases, with 7 bases between them. From germline, CDR1 is SGHAT and CDR2 FQNNGV.

The chain recombines TRBV18 with TRBJ1-1; D ambiguous. Trimming took 1 base from V and 8 from J, leaving 8 bases between them. Germline V gives CDR1 KGHSH, CDR2 LQKENI. The CDR3 has 12 amino acids. The CDR3 loop is CASSPRVKEAFF. The CDR3 nucleotides are TGTGCCAGCTCACCACGAGTCAAAGAAGCTTTCTTT.

This clone was seen just once. As DNA, the CDR3 is TGTGCCAGCAGTTTGTGGGAGCTAGCGGGAGGGCCAGGTGAGCAGTACTTC. Its translation: CASSLWELAGGPGEQYF. The V and J genes are TRBV28 and TRBJ2-7, with 12 bases that match TRBD2. The CDR3 is made up of 17 amino acids. Losses at the gene ends were 3 bases for V and 7 bases for J; bases not matched to a gene: 13. CDR1 and CDR2 from the germline V gene are MDHEN and SYDVKM. Full variable domain (missing parts from reference TRBV28 and TRBJ2-7): DVKVTQSSRYLVKRTGEKVFLECVQDMDHENMFWYRQDPGLGLRLIYFSYDVKMKEKGDIPEGYSVSREKKERFSLILESASTNQTSMYLCASSLWELAGGPGEQYFGPGTRLTVT.

Concerning this clone: The junction departs from the called germline gene at one end, perhaps through a read error. In nucleotides, the CDR3 is TGTGCCAGCAGCCCCACATCCTCTAATTCACCCCTCCACTTT. Translation gives CASSPTSSNSPLHF. This chain uses TRBV7-6 with TRBJ1-6; D remains unclear. CDR1 and CDR2 from the germline V gene are SGHVS and FNYEAQ. CDR3 length equals 14 residues.

This clone was counted a single time. The junction departs from the called germline gene at one end, perhaps through a read error. This chain joins TRBV3-1 (or the pseudogene TRBV3-2) and TRBJ1-6; D is unresolved. Looked up from germline, CDR1 is LGHDT and CDR2 is YNNKEL (reference sequence). CDR3 length equals 18 residues. The CDR3 is CASSQVYFAGSDNSPLHF. DNA of the CDR3: TGTGCCAGCAGCCAAGTTTACTTCGCGGGCTCCGATAATTCACCCCTCCACTTT.

The V and J genes are TRBV18 and TRBJ2-5, with a possible D match to TRBD2 (6 bases). Germline CDR1 reads KGHSH; CDR2 reads LQKENI. The CDR3 consists of 13 residues. With 4 bases removed from V and 1 base from J, the gap between germline ends came to 7 bases. In nucleotides, the CDR3 is TGTGCCAGCTCACGGGACTTCCAAGAGACCCAGTACTTC. Amino acid sequence: CASSRDFQETQYF. Complete variable domain (other parts from reference TRBV18 and TRBJ2-5): NAGVMQNPRHLVRRRGQEARLRCSPMKGHSHVYWYRQLPEEGLKFMVYLQKENIIDESGMPKERFSAEFPKEGPSILRIQQVVRGDSAAYFCASSRDFQETQYFGPGTRLLVL.

The chain has TRBV9 and TRBJ2-3; D perhaps matches TRBD2 (6 bases). Looked up from germline, CDR1 is SGDLS and CDR2 is YYNGEE. Trimming took 0 bases from V and 6 from J, leaving 20 bases between them. The CDR3 loop spans 17 amino acids. In DNA form, the CDR3 reads TGTGCCAGCAGCGTAGCTGGAGCGGGCTCCCCCTTGGATACGCAGTATTTT. The encoded protein is CASSVAGAGSPLDTQYF.

Remarks on this clone: Distinct nucleotide sequences in the sample also encode this CDR3. V gene TRBV24-1 combines with J gene TRBJ2-2; 12 nucleotides align to TRBD1. The CDR3 is 14 residues long. Per the germline V gene, CDR1 is KGHDR and CDR2 is SFDVKD. The trim removed 7 bases at V and 5 bases at J, leaving 1 base unmatched. Written as DNA, the CDR3 is TGTGCCACCAGGGGACAGGGGGCGACCGGGGAGCTGTTTTTT. As protein: CATRGQGATGELFF.

As regards this clone: A read error may account for a junction end that differs from germline. The rearrangement links TRBV10-2 to TRBJ1-6; no definite D call. This CDR3 is built from 15 residues. Germline CDR1 is WSHSY and CDR2 is SAAADI. CDR3 nucleotide sequence: TGCGCCACCAGTACGGAGGGCTCCTATAATTCACCCCTCCACTTT. It specifies CATSTEGSYNSPLHF.

The chain recombines TRBV5-1 with TRBJ2-1; 10 bases match TRBD1. The CDR3 is made up of 16 amino acids. Germline lookup yields CDR1 SGHRS and CDR2 YFSETQ. The V and J ends lost 4 bases and 0 bases, in that order; junction bases with no gene match: 4. The CDR3 DNA reads as TGCGCCAGCAGCAGACGGACAGGGGGCTCCTACAATGAGCAGTTCTTC. As protein: CASSRRTGGSYNEQFF. Full variable domain (rest looked up from reference TRBV5-1 and TRBJ2-1): KAGVTQTPRYLIKTRGQQVTLSCSPISGHRSVSWYQQTPGQGLQFLFEYFSETQRNKGNFPGRFSGRQFSNSRSEMNVSTLELGDSALYLCASSRRTGGSYNEQFFGPGTRLTVL.

The chain has TRBV29-1 and TRBJ2-1; D is unresolved. Deletions cut 3 bases from V and 3 bases from J, with 9 bases between. The CDR3 runs to 13 residues. The germline CDR1 and CDR2 sequences are SQVTM and ANQGSEA. CDR3 protein: CSVDHDFYNEQFF. Written as DNA, the CDR3 is TGCAGCGTTGATCACGACTTCTACAATGAGCAGTTCTTC.

This chain connects TRBV6-2 or TRBV6-3 to TRBJ1-1; D remains unclear. The CDR3 totals 11 residues. V was clipped by 0 bases and J by 9 bases, with 5 bases between them. The germline V gene encodes CDR1 MNHEY and CDR2 SVGEGT. The CDR3 sequence: CASSYSLKAFF. The DNA for the CDR3 is TGTGCCAGCAGTTACTCGTTAAAAGCTTTCTTT.

The chain is built from TRBV5-1 and TRBJ2-1; 10 nucleotides line up with TRBD1. V lost 3 bases, J lost 4 bases, and 7 bases stayed unmatched. The germline gives CDR1 SGHRS, CDR2 YFSETQ. This CDR3 has 16 residues. CDR3 bases: TGCGCCAGCAGCTCCAGGTGGACAGGGGGGTACAATGAGCAGTTCTTC. Translation: CASSSRWTGGYNEQFF.